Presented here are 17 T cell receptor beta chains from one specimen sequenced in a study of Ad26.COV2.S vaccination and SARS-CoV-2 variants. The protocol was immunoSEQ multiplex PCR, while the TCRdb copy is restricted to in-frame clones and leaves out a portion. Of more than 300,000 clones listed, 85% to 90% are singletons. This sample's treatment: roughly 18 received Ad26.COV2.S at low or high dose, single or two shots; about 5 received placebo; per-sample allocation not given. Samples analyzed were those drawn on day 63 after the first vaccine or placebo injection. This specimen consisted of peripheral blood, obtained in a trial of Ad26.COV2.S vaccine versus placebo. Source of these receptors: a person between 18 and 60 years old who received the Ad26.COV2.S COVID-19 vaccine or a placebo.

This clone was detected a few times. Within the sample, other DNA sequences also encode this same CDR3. The CDR3 bases are TGTGCCAGCAGTTCAGGGGGCGGTCAGCCCCAGCATTTT. Protein product: CASSSGGGQPQHF. The V and J genes are TRBV12-3 or TRBV12-4 and TRBJ1-5; 8 bases align to TRBD1. This CDR3 spans 13 amino acids. V lost 4 bases, J lost 6 bases, and 2 bases stayed unmatched.

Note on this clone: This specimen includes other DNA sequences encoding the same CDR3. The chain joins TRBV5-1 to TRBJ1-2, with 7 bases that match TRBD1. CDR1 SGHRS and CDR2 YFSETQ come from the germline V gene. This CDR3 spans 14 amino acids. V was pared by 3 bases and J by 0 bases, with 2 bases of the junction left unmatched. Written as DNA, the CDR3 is TGCGCCAGCAGCTCTCAGGGGGCTAACTATGGCTACACCTTC. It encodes CASSSQGANYGYTF.

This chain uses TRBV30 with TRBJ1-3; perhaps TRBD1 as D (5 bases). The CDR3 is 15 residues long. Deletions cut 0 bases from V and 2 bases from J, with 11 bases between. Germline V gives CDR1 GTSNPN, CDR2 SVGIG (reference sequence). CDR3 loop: CAWSVRRGAGNTIYF. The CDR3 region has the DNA TGTGCCTGGAGTGTACGTAGGGGTGCTGGAAACACCATATATTTT.

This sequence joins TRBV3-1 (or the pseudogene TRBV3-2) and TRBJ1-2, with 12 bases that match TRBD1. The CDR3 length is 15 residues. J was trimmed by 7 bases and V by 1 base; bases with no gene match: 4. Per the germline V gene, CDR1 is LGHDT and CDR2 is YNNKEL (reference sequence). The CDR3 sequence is CASSQAGQGAGGYTF. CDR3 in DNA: TGTGCCAGCAGCCAAGCGGGACAGGGGGCCGGTGGCTACACCTTC.

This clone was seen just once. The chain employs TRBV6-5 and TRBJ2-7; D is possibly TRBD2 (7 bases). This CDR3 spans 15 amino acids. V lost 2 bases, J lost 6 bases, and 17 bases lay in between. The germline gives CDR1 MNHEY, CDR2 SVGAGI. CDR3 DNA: TGTGCCAGCAGTTACGGGAGGGGGGGACTCATCGAGCAGTACTTC. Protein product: CASSYGRGGLIEQYF.

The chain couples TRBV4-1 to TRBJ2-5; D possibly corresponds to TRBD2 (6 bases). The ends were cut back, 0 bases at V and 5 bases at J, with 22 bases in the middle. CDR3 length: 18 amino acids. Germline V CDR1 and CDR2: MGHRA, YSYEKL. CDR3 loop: CASSQDRWEADSGETQYF. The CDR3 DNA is TGCGCCAGCAGCCAAGACCGGTGGGAGGCCGACAGTGGGGAGACCCAGTACTTC.

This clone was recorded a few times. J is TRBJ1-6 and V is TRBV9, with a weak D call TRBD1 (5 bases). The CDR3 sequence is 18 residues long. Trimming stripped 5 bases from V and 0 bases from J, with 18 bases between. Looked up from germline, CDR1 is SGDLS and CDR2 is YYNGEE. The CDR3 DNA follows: TGTGCCAGCAGGGCGCCCAGGGACCGGAGCTCCTATAATTCACCCCTCCACTTT. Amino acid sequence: CASRAPRDRSSYNSPLHF.

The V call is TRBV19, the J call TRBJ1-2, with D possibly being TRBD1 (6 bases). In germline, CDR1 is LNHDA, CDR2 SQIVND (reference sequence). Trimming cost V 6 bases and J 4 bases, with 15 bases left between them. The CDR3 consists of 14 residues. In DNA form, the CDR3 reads TGTGCCAGTAGGGGGACAAGGGGACCCTATGGCTACACCTTC. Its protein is CASRGTRGPYGYTF.

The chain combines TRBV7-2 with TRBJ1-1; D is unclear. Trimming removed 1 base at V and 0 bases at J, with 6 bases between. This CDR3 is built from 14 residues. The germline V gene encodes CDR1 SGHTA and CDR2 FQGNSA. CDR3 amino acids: CASSLVQMNTEAFF. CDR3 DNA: TGTGCCAGCAGCTTAGTCCAGATGAACACTGAAGCTTTCTTT.

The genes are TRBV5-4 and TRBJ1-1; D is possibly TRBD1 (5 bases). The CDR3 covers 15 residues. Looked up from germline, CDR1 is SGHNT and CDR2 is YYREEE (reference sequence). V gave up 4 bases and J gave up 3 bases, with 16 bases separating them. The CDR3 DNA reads TGTGCCAGCAGCACGAAGGCGGGGGGGGACACTGAAGCTTTCTTT. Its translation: CASSTKAGGDTEAFF.

The CDR3 DNA reads TGTGCCAGCTCACCCTCCAGAGGGTACCAAGAGACCCAGTACTTC. It encodes CASSPSRGYQETQYF. This chain connects TRBV18 to TRBJ2-5; a possible D gene is TRBD2 (5 bases). The germline V and J ends were trimmed by 3 bases and 0 bases, with 11 bases remaining between them. This CDR3 region has 15 residues. Germline values: CDR1 KGHSH, CDR2 LQKENI.

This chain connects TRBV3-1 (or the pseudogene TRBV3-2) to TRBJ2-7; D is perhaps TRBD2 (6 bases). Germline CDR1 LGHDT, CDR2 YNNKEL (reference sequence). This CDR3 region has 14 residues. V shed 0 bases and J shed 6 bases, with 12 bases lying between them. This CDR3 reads CASSQDNRRGEQYF. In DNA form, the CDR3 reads TGTGCCAGCAGCCAAGATAACAGGAGGGGCGAGCAGTACTTC.

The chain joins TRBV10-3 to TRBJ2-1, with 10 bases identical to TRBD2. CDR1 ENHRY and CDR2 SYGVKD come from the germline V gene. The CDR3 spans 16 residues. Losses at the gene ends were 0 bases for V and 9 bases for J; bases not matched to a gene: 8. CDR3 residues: CAISESTAGGHGEQFF. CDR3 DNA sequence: TGTGCCATCAGTGAGTCTACAGCGGGGGGGCATGGTGAGCAGTTCTTC.

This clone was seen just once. CDR3 coding DNA: TGTGCGCATCAGGGGGTCTTCACCGGGGAGCTGTTTTTT. Its translation is CAHQGVFTGELFF. This chain connects TRBV30 to TRBJ2-2; 7 nucleotides line up with TRBD1. The length of the CDR3 is 13 residues. CDR1 is GTSNPN, CDR2 SVGIG, per germline (reference sequence).

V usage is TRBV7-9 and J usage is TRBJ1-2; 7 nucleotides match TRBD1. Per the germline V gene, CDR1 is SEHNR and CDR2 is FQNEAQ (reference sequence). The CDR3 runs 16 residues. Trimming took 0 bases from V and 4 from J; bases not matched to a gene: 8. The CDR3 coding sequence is TGTGCCAGCAGCTTAGCTGAGGGGGCTCAGGTCTATGGCTACACCTTC. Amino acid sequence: CASSLAEGAQVYGYTF. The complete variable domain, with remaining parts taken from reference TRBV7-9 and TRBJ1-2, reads DTGVSQNPRHKITKRGQNVTFRCDPISEHNRLYWYRQTLGQGPEFLTYFQNEAQLEKSRLLSDRFSAERPKGSFSTLEIQRTEQGDSAMYLCASSLAEGAQVYGYTFGSGTRLTVV.

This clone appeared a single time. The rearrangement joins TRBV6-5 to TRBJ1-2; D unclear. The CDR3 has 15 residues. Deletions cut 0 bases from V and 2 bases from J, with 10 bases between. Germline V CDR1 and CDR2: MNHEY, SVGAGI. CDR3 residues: CASSYSADPNYGYTF. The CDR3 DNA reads TGTGCCAGCAGTTACTCGGCAGACCCAAACTATGGCTACACCTTC.

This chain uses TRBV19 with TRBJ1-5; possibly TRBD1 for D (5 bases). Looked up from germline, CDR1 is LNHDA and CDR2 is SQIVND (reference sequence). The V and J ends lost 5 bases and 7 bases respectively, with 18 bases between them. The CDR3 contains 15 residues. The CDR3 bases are TGTGCCAGTAGTTCCGCCCCCGGGGCGGAGCAGCCCCAGCATTTT. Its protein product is CASSSAPGAEQPQHF.